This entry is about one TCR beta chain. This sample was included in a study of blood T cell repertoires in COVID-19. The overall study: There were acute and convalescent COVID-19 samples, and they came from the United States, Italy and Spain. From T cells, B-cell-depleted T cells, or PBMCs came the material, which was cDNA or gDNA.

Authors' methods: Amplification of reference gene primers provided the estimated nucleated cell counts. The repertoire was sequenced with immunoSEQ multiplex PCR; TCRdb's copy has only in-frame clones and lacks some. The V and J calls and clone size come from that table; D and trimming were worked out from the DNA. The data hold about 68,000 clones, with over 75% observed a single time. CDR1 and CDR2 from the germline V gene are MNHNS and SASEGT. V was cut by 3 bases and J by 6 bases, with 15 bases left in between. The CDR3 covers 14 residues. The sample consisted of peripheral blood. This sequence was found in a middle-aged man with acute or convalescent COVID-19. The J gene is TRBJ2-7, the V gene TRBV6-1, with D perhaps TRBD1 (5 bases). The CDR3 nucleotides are TGTGCCAGCAGTGAGCGACAGTTTTTAGGCGAGCAGTACTTC. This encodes CASSERQFLGEQYF.